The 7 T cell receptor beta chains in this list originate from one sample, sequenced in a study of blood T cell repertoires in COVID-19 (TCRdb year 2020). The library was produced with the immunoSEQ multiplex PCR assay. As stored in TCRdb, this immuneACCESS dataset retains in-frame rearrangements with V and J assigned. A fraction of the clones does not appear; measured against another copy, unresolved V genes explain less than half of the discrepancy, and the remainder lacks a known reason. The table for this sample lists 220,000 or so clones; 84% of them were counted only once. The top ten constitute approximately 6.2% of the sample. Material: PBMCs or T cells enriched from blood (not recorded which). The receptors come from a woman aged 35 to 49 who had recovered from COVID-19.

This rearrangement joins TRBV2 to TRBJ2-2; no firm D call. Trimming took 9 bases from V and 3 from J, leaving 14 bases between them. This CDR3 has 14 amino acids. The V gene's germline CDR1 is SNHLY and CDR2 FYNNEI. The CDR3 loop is CASLPDRDTGELFF. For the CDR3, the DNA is TGTGCCAGTCTACCTGATCGAGACACCGGGGAGCTGTTTTTT. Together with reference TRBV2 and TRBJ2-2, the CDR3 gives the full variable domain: EPEVTQTPSHQVTQMGQEVILRCVPISNHLYFYWYRQILGQKVEFLVSFYNNEISEKSEIFDDQFSVERPDGSNFTLKIRSTKLEDSAMYFCASLPDRDTGELFFGEGSRLTVL.

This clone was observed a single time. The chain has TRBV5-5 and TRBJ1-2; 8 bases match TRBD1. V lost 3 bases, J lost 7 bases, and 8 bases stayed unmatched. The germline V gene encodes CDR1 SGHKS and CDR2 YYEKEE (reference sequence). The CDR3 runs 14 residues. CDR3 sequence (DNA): TGTGCCAGCAGCTCAGGGACAGGAGCGGGTGGCTACACCTTC. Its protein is CASSSGTGAGGYTF.

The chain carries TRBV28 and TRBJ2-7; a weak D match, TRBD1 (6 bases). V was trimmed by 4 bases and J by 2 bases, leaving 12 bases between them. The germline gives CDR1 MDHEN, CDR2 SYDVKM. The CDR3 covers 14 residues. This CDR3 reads CASSSPSGAYEQYF. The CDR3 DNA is TGTGCCAGCAGTTCCCCTTCAGGGGCCTACGAGCAGTACTTC.

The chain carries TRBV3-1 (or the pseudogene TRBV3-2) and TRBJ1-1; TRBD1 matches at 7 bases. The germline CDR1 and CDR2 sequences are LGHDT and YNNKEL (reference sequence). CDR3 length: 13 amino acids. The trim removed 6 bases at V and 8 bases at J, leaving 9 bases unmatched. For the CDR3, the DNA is TGTGCCAGCAGGGTAACAGGGGATGGGGAAGCTTTCTTT. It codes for CASRVTGDGEAFF.

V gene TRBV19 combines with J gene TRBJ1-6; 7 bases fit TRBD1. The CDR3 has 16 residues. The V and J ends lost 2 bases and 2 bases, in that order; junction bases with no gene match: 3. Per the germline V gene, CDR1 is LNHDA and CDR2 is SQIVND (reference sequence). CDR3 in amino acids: CASSITGATYNSPLHF. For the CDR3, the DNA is TGTGCCAGTAGTATAACAGGGGCGACCTATAATTCACCCCTCCACTTT.

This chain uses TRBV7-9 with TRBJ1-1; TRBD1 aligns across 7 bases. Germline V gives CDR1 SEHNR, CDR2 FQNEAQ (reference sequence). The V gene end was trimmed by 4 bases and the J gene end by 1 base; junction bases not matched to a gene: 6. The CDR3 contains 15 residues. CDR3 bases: TGTGCCAGCAGCTATCGACAGGGCGGGAACACTGAAGCTTTCTTT. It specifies CASSYRQGGNTEAFF.

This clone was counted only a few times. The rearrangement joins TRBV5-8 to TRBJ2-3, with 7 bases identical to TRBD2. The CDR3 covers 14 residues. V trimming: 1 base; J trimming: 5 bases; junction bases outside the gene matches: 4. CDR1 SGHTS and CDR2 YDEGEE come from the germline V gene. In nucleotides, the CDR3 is TGTGCCAGCAGCTTGTACAGCGGGATAGATACGCAGTATTTT. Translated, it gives CASSLYSGIDTQYF.